A selection of T cell receptor beta chains follows, all from one sample in a study of cytomegalovirus exposure and HLA in healthy donors. Generated by immunoSEQ multiplex PCR, the TCRdb table keeps only in-frame clones and is missing some. The repertoire has about 160,000 clones, around 85% of them found once; the top ten carry 1%. Sequenced material: PBMCs. These receptors were obtained from a boy aged 2 to 10 in good health and CMV-seronegative. The CDR3 runs from the conserved cysteine through the conserved F or W. Fields, in order: V gene, clone size, J gene, D gene, CDR3 DNA, CDR3 protein. D genes are given only for firm matches. Size values are once, few and many counts, or a class for expanded clones, and some rows have none.

TRBV5-1	NA	TRBJ2-7	NA	TGCGCCAGCAGCGGGCTGTGGGCATTACCCTACGAGCAGTACTTC	CASSGLWALPYEQYF
TRBV10-3	NA	TRBJ1-1	NA	TGTGCCATCAGGCGGACGACAGGACCAAAGATGAACACTGAAGCTTTCTTT	CAIRRTTGPKMNTEAFF
TRBV7-8	NA	TRBJ1-2	TRBD1	TGTGCCAGCAGCTTGGCAGGGGGCGCGGATGGCTACACCTTC	CASSLAGGADGYTF
TRBV5-1	NA	TRBJ2-2	TRBD1	TGCGCCAGCAGCCCTACAGGGGGCGGCACCGGGGAGCTGTTTTTT	CASSPTGGGTGELFF
TRBV28	NA	TRBJ2-7	NA	TGTGCCAGCAAGGGGTTCTCCTACGAGCAGTACTTC	CASKGFSYEQYF
TRBV5-1	NA	TRBJ2-3	NA	TGCGCCAGCAGCCAAGACGTCCGCCGGGGGCAGTATTTT	CASSQDVRRGQYF
TRBV6-1	few	TRBJ2-5	TRBD1	TGTGCCAGCAGTCAAGGACAGGGCCAAGAGACCCAGTACTTC	CASSQGQGQETQYF
TRBV18	NA	TRBJ1-1	NA	TGTGCCAGCTCAATCGGGTCCACTGAAGCTTTCTTT	CASSIGSTEAFF
TRBV6-1	NA	TRBJ1-5	NA	TGTGCCAGCTCCGACGGGGGACGACCGGACCCCCAGCATTTT	CASSDGGRPDPQHF
TRBV5-4	NA	TRBJ2-7	TRBD1	TGTGCCAGCAGCTATGCGACAGGGAACGAGCAGTACTTC	CASSYATGNEQYF
TRBV19	NA	TRBJ1-5	TRBD1	TGTGCCACCGCCCCAGGGGGAACGGATCAGCCCCAGCATTTT	CATAPGGTDQPQHF
TRBV19	once	TRBJ2-1	NA	TGTGCCAGCCGAGCCCCCGGGAGTACCTACAATGAGCAGTTCTTC	CASRAPGSTYNEQFF
TRBV19	few	TRBJ1-3	TRBD1	TGTGCCAGTAGTCAATCCGGGACAGCCGTATTTGGAAACACCATATATTTT	CASSQSGTAVFGNTIYF
TRBV5-3	once	TRBJ2-1	TRBD2	TGTGCCAGAAGTTGTGGGACTAGCGGGAGTCAGGATGAGCAGTTCTTC	CARSCGTSGSQDEQFF
TRBV19	NA	TRBJ1-2	TRBD1	TGTGCCAGTAGCCACGGGACAGACTATGGCTACACCTTC	CASSHGTDYGYTF
TRBV5-6	NA	TRBJ1-4	NA	TGTGCCAGCAGCTTGGCGGGATTGGATGAAGAAAAACTGTTTTTT	CASSLAGLDEEKLFF
TRBV2	NA	TRBJ2-1	TRBD2	TGTGCCAGCAGTCCACGACTAGCGGGAAATGAGCAGTTCTTC	CASSPRLAGNEQFF
TRBV28	NA	TRBJ1-2	NA	TGTGCCAGCAGTTTTTCAGTCTATGGCTACACCTTC	CASSFSVYGYTF
TRBV7-6	NA	TRBJ2-3	TRBD2	TGTGCCAGCAGCCCGGTAACTAGCGCCCAACCAGATACGCAGTATTTT	CASSPVTSAQPDTQYF
TRBV4-2	few	TRBJ1-2	TRBD1	TGTGCCAGCAGCCAGGACAGGGAGGGCTACACCTTC	CASSQDREGYTF
TRBV28	once	TRBJ2-1	TRBD2	TGTGCCAGCATGGAATTGCCTAGCGGGTACAATGAGCAGTTCTTC	CASMELPSGYNEQFF
TRBV5-6	NA	TRBJ2-5	NA	TGTGCCAGCAGTATGCCATTGGCTAGTTTGGAGACCCAGTACTTC	CASSMPLASLETQYF
TRBV2	NA	TRBJ2-1	TRBD2	TGTGCCAGGACGGGACTAGCGGGAGCCCATGAGCAGTTCTTC	CARTGLAGAHEQFF
TRBV28	NA	TRBJ1-5	NA	TGTGCCACCTATCCCAGGTTTAGCAATCAGCCCCAGCATTTT	CATYPRFSNQPQHF
TRBV19	NA	TRBJ2-7	TRBD1	TGTGCCAGTAGTACCGGGACAGGGTCCTACGAGCAGTACTTC	CASSTGTGSYEQYF
TRBV15	NA	TRBJ2-7	TRBD1	TGTGCCACCAGCAGCCCAGGGGGCGACGAGCAGTACTTC	CATSSPGGDEQYF
TRBV2	NA	TRBJ1-3	NA	TGTGCCAGCAGTGAAGGGGGACTGATAAGCTCTGGAAACACCATATATTTT	CASSEGGLISSGNTIYF
TRBV7-9	NA	TRBJ1-4	NA	TGTGCCAGCAGAGTGGGGGGTAATGAAAAACTGTTTTTT	CASRVGGNEKLFF
TRBV19	NA	TRBJ1-4	NA	TGTGCCAGTAGTAACCAGGGGAGTGAAAAACTGTTTTTT	CASSNQGSEKLFF
TRBV7-2	NA	TRBJ1-6	NA	TGTGCCAGCAGCCCCGGGGGAACAAGCTATAATTCACCCCTCCACTTT	CASSPGGTSYNSPLHF
TRBV19	NA	TRBJ2-3	TRBD2	TGTGCCAGTAGTCTACTAGCGGCTAGCACAGATACGCAGTATTTT	CASSLLAASTDTQYF
TRBV5-4	NA	TRBJ1-4	NA	TGTGCCAGCAGCTTGGCCGTCAATGAAAAACTGTTTTTT	CASSLAVNEKLFF
TRBV19	NA	TRBJ2-3	TRBD2	TGTGCCACCAATGTAGCGGGGGGGACAGATACGCAGTATTTT	CATNVAGGTDTQYF
TRBV28	few	TRBJ1-3	NA	TGTGCCAGCAGTTTATATGCAGGGGTCCTACGCACCATATATTTT	CASSLYAGVLRTIYF
TRBV21-1	NA	TRBJ1-6	NA	TGTGCCAGCAGCCCCGGGGACAGGGCCAGCTCCTATAATTCACCCCTCCACTTT	CASSPGDRASSYNSPLHF
TRBV28	NA	TRBJ1-5	NA	TGTGCCAGCAGTTTAGAGGTGCCTAGCAATCAGCCCCAGCATTTT	CASSLEVPSNQPQHF
TRBV6-5	NA	TRBJ2-1	NA	TGTGCCAGCAGCTACCAGGCATCAAGCTCCTACAATGAGCAGTTCTTC	CASSYQASSSYNEQFF
TRBV10-3	NA	TRBJ1-2	NA	TGTGCCATCAGTGAGAGCCTCGGGGGGGGAGACTATGGCTACACCTTC	CAISESLGGGDYGYTF
TRBV5-6	NA	TRBJ1-5	TRBD1	TGTGCCAGCAGCCGTGGACAGGCAGATAGCAATCAGCCCCAGCATTTT	CASSRGQADSNQPQHF
TRBV19	NA	TRBJ1-1	NA	TGTGCCAGTAGTATCGGGAGGGAGAACACTGAAGCTTTCTTT	CASSIGRENTEAFF
TRBV5-6	NA	TRBJ1-4	NA	TGTGCCAGCAGTCCCTGGTCGGTTGAAAAACTGTTTTTT	CASSPWSVEKLFF